A single sample gave rise to the 9 T cell receptor beta chains below, sequenced in a study of blood T cells in healthy people across ages. Next came a second PCR, run for about 6 to 12 cycles, which used a sample-barcoded 5' primer along with a J-beta primer mix. TCRdb fed the 5' RACE reads into MiXCR, producing one record per CDR3 protein. Of approximately 800,000 distinct CDR3 sequences listed, around a quarter are singletons. Another study also made use of these data, one on T cells of mothers and their children.

Source material: blood. Every receptor here comes from a boy between 10 and 17 years old in good health.

A few counts support this clonotype. The chain links TRBV10-3 to TRBJ2-1; no firm D call. V was shortened by 0 bases and J by 2 bases, with 8 bases between the two germline ends. CDR3 length: 15 residues. From germline, CDR1 is ENHRY and CDR2 SYGVKD. CDR3: CAISESQRAYNEQFF. The CDR3 nucleotides read TGTGCCATCAGTGAGTCGCAGCGTGCCTACAATGAGCAGTTCTTC.

The chain employs TRBV9 and TRBJ2-1; 9 positions agree with TRBD2. Germline-derived CDR1 and CDR2 are SGDLS and YYNGEE. V lost 4 bases and J lost 8; bases outside the gene matches: 16. This CDR3 has 17 amino acids. DNA of the CDR3: TGTGCCAGCAGCCGGAGCGGGACTAGCTCCCCGGGGGATGAGCAGTTCTTC. Residues: CASSRSGTSSPGDEQFF.

This clonotype showed up just a few times. J is TRBJ2-7 and V is TRBV6-5; a weak D match, TRBD1 (6 bases). Germline V gives CDR1 MNHEY, CDR2 SVGAGI. This CDR3 region has 13 residues. V lost 8 bases and J 4 bases, leaving 15 bases between the germline ends. The CDR3 region has the DNA TGTGCCAGCCGGGACACCGAACTATACGAGCAGTACTTC. Translating gives CASRDTELYEQYF.

The rearrangement uses TRBV28 and TRBJ2-1; 9 nucleotides match TRBD2. Germline V lookup: CDR1 MDHEN, CDR2 SYDVKM. The CDR3 spans 14 residues. V shed 7 bases and J 6 bases; nucleotides not matched to a gene: 7. DNA of the CDR3: TGTGCCAGCAAGGGGCTAGCGGGATTCAATGAGCAGTTCTTC. Translating gives CASKGLAGFNEQFF. The full variable domain, completed using reference TRBV28 and TRBJ2-1, is DVKVTQSSRYLVKRTGEKVFLECVQDMDHENMFWYRQDPGLGLRLIYFSYDVKMKEKGDIPEGYSVSREKKERFSLILESASTNQTSMYLCASKGLAGFNEQFFGPGTRLTVL.

There are many counts of this clonotype. The chain carries TRBV6-2 or TRBV6-3 and TRBJ2-5; possible D gene TRBD2, 6 bases. TRBJ2-1 matches the DNA end more closely, so the J call is doubtful. Germline CDR1 reads MNHEY; CDR2 reads SVGEGT. The CDR3 consists of 12 residues. The CDR3 here is CASRQPGLGQFF. The CDR3 DNA reads TGTGCCAGCAGACAACCGGGACTTGGGCAGTTCTTC.

The chain joins TRBV11-2 to TRBJ2-3, with TRBD2 matching over 10 bases. The V gene end was trimmed by 1 base and the J gene end by 0 bases; junction bases not matched to a gene: 7. The V gene's germline CDR1 is SGHAT and CDR2 FQNNGV. CDR3 length: 18 amino acids. Written as DNA, the CDR3 is TGTGCCAGCAGCTTAGTAGCGGGAGGACTACCTAGCACAGATACGCAGTATTTT. It yields the protein CASSLVAGGLPSTDTQYF.

This clonotype was observed a handful of times. This chain links TRBV28 with TRBJ2-7; D remains unclear. Germline CDR1 MDHEN, CDR2 SYDVKM. The CDR3 length is 14 residues. Trimming pared 1 base from V and 2 bases from J, leaving 9 bases between. As DNA, the CDR3 is TGTGCCAGCAGTTTATCGAACTATCCCTACGAGCAGTACTTC. Its translation is CASSLSNYPYEQYF. Full variable domain (outside the CDR3, taken from reference TRBV28 and TRBJ2-7): DVKVTQSSRYLVKRTGEKVFLECVQDMDHENMFWYRQDPGLGLRLIYFSYDVKMKEKGDIPEGYSVSREKKERFSLILESASTNQTSMYLCASSLSNYPYEQYFGPGTRLTVT.

With respect to this clonotype: The CDR3 end shows no conserved phenylalanine or tryptophan, and so a read error is likely. V is TRBV19 and J is TRBJ2-7, with a weak D call TRBD1 (6 bases). The CDR3 totals 12 residues. Germline CDR1 and CDR2: LNHDA and SQIVND (reference sequence). V lost 7 bases and J 1 base, leaving 8 bases between the germline ends. The CDR3 here is CASKDSSYEQYL. DNA for the CDR3: TGTGCCAGTAAGGACAGTTCCTACGAGCAGTACCTC.

This clonotype came up a few times. The J gene is TRBJ2-1, the V gene TRBV6-2 or TRBV6-3; tentative D call: TRBD2 (8 bases). V was cut by 0 bases and J by 10 bases, with 28 bases left in between. The CDR3 runs 19 residues. CDR1 is MNHEY and CDR2 is SVGEGT in the germline V gene. The CDR3 reads CASSYSKGGTAGVPREQFF. CDR3 nucleotide sequence: TGTGCCAGCAGTTACTCGAAGGGGGGGACAGCGGGAGTTCCTCGAGAGCAGTTCTTC.